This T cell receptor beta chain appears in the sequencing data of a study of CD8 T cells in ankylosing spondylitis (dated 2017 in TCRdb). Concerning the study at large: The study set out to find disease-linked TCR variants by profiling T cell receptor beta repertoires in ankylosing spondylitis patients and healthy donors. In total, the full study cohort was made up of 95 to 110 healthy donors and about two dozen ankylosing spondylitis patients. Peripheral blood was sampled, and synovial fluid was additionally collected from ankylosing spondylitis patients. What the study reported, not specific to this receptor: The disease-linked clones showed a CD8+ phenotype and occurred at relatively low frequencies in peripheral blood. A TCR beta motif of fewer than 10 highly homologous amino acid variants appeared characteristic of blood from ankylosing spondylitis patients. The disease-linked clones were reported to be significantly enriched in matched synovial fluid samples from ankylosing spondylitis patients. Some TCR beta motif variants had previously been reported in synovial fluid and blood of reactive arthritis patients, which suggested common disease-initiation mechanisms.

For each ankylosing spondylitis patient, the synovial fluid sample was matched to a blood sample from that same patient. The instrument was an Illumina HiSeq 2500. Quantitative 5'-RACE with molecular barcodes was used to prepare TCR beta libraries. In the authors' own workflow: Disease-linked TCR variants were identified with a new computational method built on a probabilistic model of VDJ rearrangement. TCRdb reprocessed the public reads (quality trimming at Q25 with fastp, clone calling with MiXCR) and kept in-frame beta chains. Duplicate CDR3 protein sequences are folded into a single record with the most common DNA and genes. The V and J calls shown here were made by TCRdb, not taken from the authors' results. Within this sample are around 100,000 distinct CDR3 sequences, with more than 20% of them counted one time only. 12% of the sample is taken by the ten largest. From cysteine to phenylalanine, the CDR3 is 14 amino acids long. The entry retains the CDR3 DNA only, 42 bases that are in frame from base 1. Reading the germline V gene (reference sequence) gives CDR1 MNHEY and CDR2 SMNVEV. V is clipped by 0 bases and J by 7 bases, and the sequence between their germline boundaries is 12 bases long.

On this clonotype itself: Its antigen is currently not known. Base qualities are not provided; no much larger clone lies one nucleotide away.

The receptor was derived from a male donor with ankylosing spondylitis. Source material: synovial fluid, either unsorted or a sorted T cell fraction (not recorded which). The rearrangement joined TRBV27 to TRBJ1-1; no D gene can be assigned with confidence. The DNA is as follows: TGTGCCAGCAGTTTATCGTTTAGAGGGAATGAAGCTTTCTTT. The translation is CASSLSFRGNEAFF.